This T cell receptor (beta chain) was documented in a study of cytomegalovirus exposure and HLA in healthy donors. Study-wide results and caveats: Presence/absence analyses assumed roughly uniform sequencing depth across donors. A list of about 160 TCR beta chains associated with cytomegalovirus was given. In a later analysis, CMV-associated beta chains were mostly HLA-associated, it appeared. One variant, a missense change in DCLRE1C, was linked in a later analysis to TCR beta V- and J-gene trimming.

As regards this clone: Its antigen is unknown.

Germline assignment: CDR1 MNHNY and CDR2 SVGAGI (reference sequence). The CDR3 extends over 13 amino acids. With 7 bases removed from V and 6 bases from J, the gap between germline ends came to 13 bases. Primers: 60 Vbeta forward and 13 Jbeta reverse. Only in-frame clones appear in the TCRdb table, and some are missing; sequencing was by immunoSEQ multiplex PCR. The sample holds roughly 160,000 clones, around 69% seen once. The sample comprised PBMCs. The V and J genes are TRBV6-6 and TRBJ1-3; D possibly corresponds to TRBD1 (6 bases). This receptor was taken from a woman under 40 in good health and CMV-seronegative. CDR3 nucleotide sequence: TGTGCCAGCACCATAGACAGGTTAAACACCATATATTTT. Translation gives CASTIDRLNTIYF.